Listed here is a single T cell receptor (beta chain). This clone is considered medium-sized (0.01 to 0.1%). Its antigen is still unknown. Per-nucleotide qualities are absent, and no much larger clonotype sits a single base away. The immunoSEQ Assay was used to sequence TCR beta CDR3 regions from DNA. The authors' pipeline ran thus. To compute T cell density, TCR beta template counts were normalized to usable DNA, which was estimated by amplifying housekeeping genes. Richness was estimated using the preseqR package, with extrapolation to 400,000 templates for PBMC samples and to 120,000 templates for tissue samples. Clonality was calculated as one minus Pielou's evenness. To identify tissue-enriched TCRs, differential abundance testing was run on productive amino-acid clonotypes with a minimum total count of 5 and an alpha of 0.1. The Jaccard Index and the Morisita Overlap Index were used to measure how much the repertoires overlapped between compartments. GLIPH clustered TCR beta CDR3s with public tetramer-defined viral CDR3s; viral motifs required at least three viral sequences plus V-gene enrichment. Drawn from immuneACCESS, this table holds only the in-frame rearrangements with V and J called that TCRdb kept. Clones are partly lost; checked studies trace under half to an unresolved V gene and leave the rest unexplained. The V and J calls and clone size were taken over from that table, and D and trimming were inferred from the DNA. Present in this sample are 2,000 to 2,500 clones, roughly 30% of which were seen just once. The top ten clones comprise approximately 20% of the sample.

This specimen comes from a study of T cells in localized non-small cell lung cancer (TCRdb year 2020). Concerning the study at large: Comparing tumors with uninvolved tumor-adjacent lungs, the study looked at the T cell repertoires of 236 patients with early-stage NSCLC. The cohort was made up of hundreds of treatment-naive NSCLC patients whose localized lung tumors had been resected. A mean age of roughly 64 years was recorded for the NSCLC patients, of whom 129 were male and around 100 were female. What the work shows at the level of the full study, not this receptor alone: Because multi-region sequencing of the tumors was not done, intratumor heterogeneity could not be ruled out. Uninvolved tumor-adjacent lung showed the highest T cell clonality, higher than tumor, which suggests more focused antigenic responses in the uninvolved tumor-adjacent lung. Of the top 100 tumor clones, a median of approximately 60 were detected in paired uninvolved adjacent lung; under 30 were also among that lung's top 100. Because the study design was exploratory, TCR variables were selected using unadjusted p-values without false-discovery rate correction. Longer overall survival was associated with higher T cell density in blood, whereas shorter survival was associated with higher clonality in adjacent lung.

At diagnosis, peripheral blood, uninvolved tumor-adjacent lung and tumor were collected and were preserved as a mix of fresh-frozen and FFPE material. Reading the germline V gene gives CDR1 MNHGY and CDR2 SAAAGT. The CDR3 starts with the cysteine, ends with the phenylalanine, and has 14 residues. The sequence is cut down to CDR3 DNA, 42 bases in frame from base 1. Compared with germline, V lacks 6 bases and J lacks 6 bases; bases without a gene match: 7. The input for sequencing was lung tumor tissue, taken before any cancer treatment. The chain employs TRBV6-8 and TRBJ1-2; a stretch of 10 junction bases matches TRBD1. This clonotype originated in a female donor over 55 with stage II lung adenocarcinoma. The CDR3 in this case is CASSWGQGHDGYTF. The sequenced DNA: TGTGCCAGCAGCTGGGGACAGGGGCACGATGGCTACACCTTC.